This is a list of T cell receptor beta chains from one sample in a study of T cell responses to AZD1222 COVID-19 vaccine. Data came from immunoSEQ multiplex PCR; TCRdb stores just in-frame clones and leaves some out. The sample contains about 160,000 clones, around 90% of which appear only once. Sequenced material: peripheral blood, taken 28 days after the second AZD1222 dose. All receptors derive from an adult who received the AZD1222 COVID-19 vaccine. Each CDR3 is given with its conserved first and last residue. The order of the fields is V gene, D gene, clone size, J gene, CDR3 protein, CDR3 DNA. The D gene is left open where the match is weak. Some rows have no size entry. The others give once, few or many, or a class for an expanded clone.

TRBV27	NA	NA	TRBJ2-7	CASSVGAGSSYEQYF	TGTGCCAGCAGTGTGGGGGCAGGCAGCTCCTACGAGCAGTACTTC
TRBV19	TRBD1	NA	TRBJ1-4	CASRRTGGTNEKLFF	TGTGCCAGTAGACGAACAGGGGGAACTAATGAAAAACTGTTTTTT
TRBV2	TRBD1	NA	TRBJ2-1	CATAGTEFSNEQFF	TGTGCCACCGCCGGGACAGAGTTTTCCAATGAGCAGTTCTTC
TRBV5-1	NA	NA	TRBJ2-5	CASSTGGSLPQETQYF	TGCGCCAGCAGCACGGGGGGCTCTCTGCCGCAAGAGACCCAGTACTTC
TRBV6-5	TRBD1	NA	TRBJ1-2	CASSYSGQGGYGYTF	TGTGCCAGCAGTTACTCGGGTCAGGGGGGGTATGGCTACACCTTC
TRBV29-1	TRBD2	NA	TRBJ2-7	CSVGLAGGVEQYF	TGCAGCGTAGGACTAGCGGGAGGGGTCGAGCAGTACTTC
TRBV27	TRBD1	NA	TRBJ1-1	CASRRGGTGNTEAFF	TGTGCCAGCAGACGCGGCGGGACAGGGAACACTGAAGCTTTCTTT
TRBV5-6	TRBD1	NA	TRBJ1-1	CASSLIGDRKNTEAFF	TGTGCCAGCAGCTTGATTGGGGACAGGAAGAACACTGAAGCTTTCTTT
TRBV5-4	TRBD2	NA	TRBJ2-5	CASSSGGRAGAETQYF	TGTGCCAGCAGCTCGGGCGGGAGGGCTGGCGCAGAGACCCAGTACTTC
TRBV3-1/TRBV3-2	NA	NA	TRBJ1-4	CASRSTNEKLFF	TGTGCCAGCCGTTCAACTAATGAAAAACTGTTTTTT
TRBV25-1	NA	NA	TRBJ1-1	CASSEGAWTEAFF	TGTGCCAGCAGTGAAGGGGCATGGACTGAAGCTTTCTTT
TRBV5-1	NA	NA	TRBJ1-2	CASSLGANYGYTF	TGCGCCAGCAGCCTCGGAGCTAACTATGGCTACACCTTC
TRBV12-3/TRBV12-4	NA	NA	TRBJ2-1	CASSWTQNNEQFF	TGTGCCAGCAGTTGGACCCAAAACAATGAGCAGTTCTTC
TRBV24-1	TRBD2	once	TRBJ2-1	CATSDISGVSGDEQFF	TGTGCCACCAGTGATATTAGCGGGGTCTCGGGGGATGAGCAGTTCTTC
TRBV3-1/TRBV3-2	NA	NA	TRBJ1-2	CASSFGTSYYF	TGTGCCAGCAGTTTCGGGACTTCATACTACTTC
TRBV5-1	TRBD1	once	TRBJ2-7	CASSNVRDSNLYEQYF	TGCGCCAGCAGCAACGTCCGGGACAGCAACCTCTACGAGCAGTACTTC
TRBV19	NA	NA	TRBJ2-2	CASSIPRGRETGELFF	TGTGCCAGTAGTATTCCCCGGGGTCGGGAAACCGGGGAGCTGTTTTTT
TRBV28	NA	once	TRBJ2-3	CASSFGGSGTDTQYF	TGTGCCAGCAGTTTCGGAGGGAGTGGCACAGATACGCAGTATTTT
TRBV29-1	NA	NA	TRBJ2-1	CSVDGLAFNEQFF	TGCAGCGTTGATGGGCTAGCCTTTAATGAGCAGTTCTTC
TRBV12-3/TRBV12-4	NA	NA	TRBJ1-1	CASSWASTEAFF	TGTGCCAGCAGTTGGGCATCCACTGAAGCTTTCTTT
TRBV12-3/TRBV12-4	NA	NA	TRBJ1-3	CASSLEQRNTIYF	TGTGCCAGCAGTTTAGAACAGAGAAACACCATATATTTT
TRBV6-4	NA	once	TRBJ1-2	CASSLNPITGNYGYTF	TGTGCCAGCAGCCTCAATCCCATAACAGGGAACTATGGCTACACCTTC
TRBV5-1	TRBD1	NA	TRBJ2-5	CASSPGQVLWGETQYF	TGCGCCAGCAGCCCTGGACAGGTTTTATGGGGAGAGACCCAGTACTTC
TRBV6-2/TRBV6-3	NA	NA	TRBJ2-3	CASSYGGLSRTDTQYF	TGTGCCAGCAGTTACGGCGGGCTCTCCCGCACAGATACGCAGTATTTT
TRBV4-1	NA	NA	TRBJ1-6	CASSQDRWSPLHF	TGCGCCAGCAGCCAAGATCGCTGGTCACCCCTCCACTTT
TRBV5-1	NA	NA	TRBJ2-7	CASSYDVLSYEQYF	TGCGCCAGCAGCTACGACGTACTCTCCTACGAGCAGTACTTC
TRBV10-1	TRBD2	NA	TRBJ2-1	CASTPGLAGYEQFF	TGCGCCAGCACTCCGGGACTAGCGGGATATGAGCAGTTCTTC
TRBV4-1	NA	NA	TRBJ2-4	CASSQRSLDRFLAKNIQYF	TGCGCCAGCAGCCAAAGGTCCCTTGACAGGTTCCTAGCCAAAAACATTCAGTACTTC
TRBV7-9	TRBD1	NA	TRBJ2-5	CASSFTGVQETQYF	TGTGCCAGCAGCTTTACAGGGGTTCAAGAGACCCAGTACTTC
TRBV9	NA	NA	TRBJ2-2	CAGSVVDGELFF	TGTGCCGGCAGCGTGGTAGACGGGGAGCTGTTTTTT
TRBV29-1	NA	once	TRBJ1-2	CSVEDDSDYGYTF	TGCAGCGTTGAAGATGACAGTGACTATGGCTACACCTTC
TRBV7-6	NA	NA	TRBJ2-2	CASSLRTITNTGELFF	TGTGCCAGCAGCTTAAGGACTATAACGAACACCGGGGAGCTGTTTTTT
TRBV6-5	NA	NA	TRBJ1-6	CASSLAGGDSPLHF	TGTGCCAGCAGCCTCGCCGGGGGGGATTCACCCCTCCACTTT
TRBV11-3	NA	once	TRBJ2-6	CASSLERSSRSGANVLTF	TGTGCCAGCAGCCTAGAACGATCCTCGCGGTCTGGGGCCAACGTCCTGACTTTC
TRBV7-9	NA	NA	TRBJ2-2	CASRPGDTGELFF	TGTGCCAGCAGGCCGGGGGACACCGGGGAGCTGTTTTTT
TRBV9	NA	NA	TRBJ2-5	CASSVGAGHQETQYF	TGTGCCAGCAGCGTAGGGGCGGGGCACCAAGAGACCCAGTACTTC
TRBV30	NA	once	TRBJ1-5	CAWGGNQPQHF	TGTGCCTGGGGAGGGAATCAGCCCCAGCATTTT
TRBV11-2	NA	NA	TRBJ2-1	CASSLVPEGYNEQFF	TGTGCCAGCAGCTTAGTCCCCGAAGGATACAATGAGCAGTTCTTC
TRBV4-1	TRBD2	NA	TRBJ2-1	CASSQGELAGGYNEQFF	TGCGCCAGCAGCCAAGGGGAACTAGCGGGAGGGTACAATGAGCAGTTCTTC
TRBV5-8	TRBD2	NA	TRBJ2-4	CASSLETSGSTLF	TGTGCCAGCAGCTTGGAGACTAGCGGGAGCACCTTGTTC
TRBV24-1	NA	NA	TRBJ2-3	CATSDFGISGLRRDTQYF	TGTGCCACCAGTGATTTTGGGATTAGCGGCCTCCGTAGGGATACGCAGTATTTT
TRBV30	NA	NA	TRBJ1-3	CACPLRGTIYF	TGTGCCTGCCCCCTCCGGGGCACCATATATTTT
TRBV12-3/TRBV12-4	NA	NA	TRBJ1-6	CASVRGGGSPLHF	TGTGCCAGCGTCCGGGGGGGAGGATCACCCCTCCACTTT